This T cell receptor (beta chain) is drawn from a study of shared clonotypes between healthy human individuals. Germline V lookup: CDR1 MGHRA, CDR2 YSYEKL. The ends were cut back, 3 bases at V and 1 base at J, with 13 bases in the middle. The CDR3 has 15 residues. Donors, healthy HIV-negative adults, lacked recent acute infections or vaccinations. When samples were unsorted, roughly 100 million PBMCs were used for genomic DNA. Scientists sequenced DNA from unsorted PBMC on ten immunoSEQ deep assay plates. Measured with immunoSEQ multiplex PCR; TCRdb has only the in-frame clones, and not every one. The data show roughly 510,000 clones, 60% to 80% seen once.

Source material: PBMCs. V is TRBV4-1 and J is TRBJ2-7; D is possibly TRBD1 (5 bases). The sequence was collected from a woman in her 40s in good health. Some clones in this sample may be carry-over from other donors' samples. The CDR3 is CASSHSRQGSYEQYF. For the CDR3, the DNA is TGCGCCAGCAGCCACTCCAGGCAGGGATCCTACGAGCAGTACTTC.